This entry lists 15 T cell receptor beta chains sequenced from one sample in a study of OX40 agonist ivuxolimab in advanced cancers. Using immunoSEQ multiplex PCR, the repertoire was profiled, and TCRdb retains in-frame clones only, with some absent. The data contain tens of thousands of clones, around nine tenths of them seen just once; the ten biggest clones take up roughly 1.9%. The specimen was CD4+ or CD8+ T cells sorted from blood, collected in a trial of the OX40 agonist ivuxolimab. The receptor source for this set is an adult with an advanced solid tumor such as melanoma, head and neck, liver or kidney cancer.

The CDR3 spells CASSYWDIRTQETQYF. The CDR3 DNA sequence: TGTGCCAGCAGTTACTGGGACATCCGGACCCAAGAGACCCAGTACTTC. The chain recombines TRBV6-6 with TRBJ2-5; tentative D call: TRBD1 (6 bases). Germline CDR1 MNHNY, CDR2 SVGAGI (reference sequence). CDR3 length: 16 amino acids. The germline V and J ends were trimmed by 1 base and 1 base, with 13 bases remaining between them.

The V call is TRBV5-1, the J call TRBJ2-5, with a weak D call TRBD1 (6 bases). The germline CDR1 and CDR2 sequences are SGHRS and YFSETQ. This CDR3 is built from 15 residues. V lost 5 bases and J 1 base, leaving 15 bases between the germline ends. For the CDR3, the DNA is TGCGCCAGCAGTCGCCAGGGGCCCATCCAAGAGACCCAGTACTTC. This sequence encodes CASSRQGPIQETQYF.

This clone was seen just once. This chain uses TRBV30 with TRBJ2-6; D gene uncertain. The V and J ends lost 2 bases and 0 bases respectively, with 8 bases between them. This CDR3 contains 15 residues. Germline assignment: CDR1 GTSNPN and CDR2 SVGIG (reference sequence). The CDR3 coding sequence is TGTGCCTGGAGTCCTAATAGCTCTGGGGCCAACGTCCTGACTTTC. It specifies CAWSPNSSGANVLTF.

This chain joins TRBV5-1 and TRBJ2-2; a weak D match, TRBD1 (5 bases). CDR1 and CDR2 (germline): SGHRS, YFSETQ. This CDR3 spans 16 amino acids. Trimming removed 1 base from V and 7 bases from J, with 17 bases in between. The CDR3 sequence: CASSLQGYGLNGELFF. The DNA for the CDR3 is TGCGCCAGCAGCTTGCAGGGCTACGGCCTTAACGGGGAGCTGTTTTTT.

This clone was recorded only once. V and J are TRBV27 and TRBJ1-2; the D gene is possibly TRBD1 (6 bases). The CDR3 has 13 amino acids. Trimming removed 3 bases from V and 5 bases from J, with 10 bases in between. In germline, CDR1 is MNHEY, CDR2 SMNVEV (reference sequence). The CDR3 is CASSFWGAYGYTF. Written as DNA, the CDR3 is TGTGCCAGCAGTTTCTGGGGGGCTTATGGCTACACCTTC.

The chain has TRBV4-3 and TRBJ2-1; D not certain. From germline, CDR1 is LGHNA and CDR2 YSLEER. This CDR3 has 13 residues. The germline V and J ends were trimmed by 0 bases and 7 bases, with 7 bases remaining between them. CDR3 in DNA: TGCGCCAGCAGCCAAGAGGCAGGAAATGAGCAGTTCTTC. It translates to CASSQEAGNEQFF.

This sequence joins TRBV6-1 and TRBJ2-2; no firm D call. Germline loops: CDR1 MNHNS, CDR2 SASEGT. The V and J ends lost 5 bases and 6 bases respectively, with 10 bases between them. CDR3 length: 13 amino acids. CDR3 sequence reads: CASSSDVAGELFF. For the CDR3, the DNA is TGTGCCAGCAGTTCGGACGTAGCCGGGGAGCTGTTTTTT.

The V and J genes are TRBV6-1 and TRBJ1-5, with D possibly TRBD1 on 5 matching bases. The CDR3 loop spans 13 amino acids. Trimming pared 7 bases from V and 3 bases from J, leaving 10 bases between. Germline V lookup: CDR1 MNHNS, CDR2 SASEGT. CDR3: CASTEQANQPQHF. In DNA, the CDR3 is TGTGCCAGCACCGAACAGGCCAATCAGCCCCAGCATTTT.

The gene calls are TRBV28 and TRBJ2-7, with 7 bases identical to TRBD2. Per the germline V gene, CDR1 is MDHEN and CDR2 is SYDVKM. The J segment lost 7 bases and the V segment lost 7 bases, leaving 16 bases of the junction unmatched. The CDR3 runs to 15 residues. DNA of the CDR3: TGTGCCAGCATCCGAGCGGGATCACCTTTGGGGGAGCAGTACTTC. This encodes CASIRAGSPLGEQYF.

This sequence joins TRBV27 and TRBJ2-7; no clear D. With 5 bases removed from V and 5 bases from J, the gap between germline ends came to 10 bases. Germline V CDR1 and CDR2: MNHEY, SMNVEV (reference sequence). There are 12 residues in the CDR3. The DNA for the CDR3 is TGTGCCAGCAGTCCCCCCCCGGACGAGCAGTACTTC. Its translation is CASSPPPDEQYF.

The chain combines TRBV7-2 with TRBJ2-2; D unclear. There are 14 residues in the CDR3. Germline V gene sequence: CDR1 SGHTA, CDR2 FQGNSA. Deletions cut 1 base from V and 0 bases from J, with 3 bases between. The CDR3, as DNA: TGTGCCAGCAGCTTAGACGCGAACACCGGGGAGCTGTTTTTT. Translation: CASSLDANTGELFF.

The CDR3 coding sequence is TGTGCCAGCAGTCCAGGGGTGGGAGAGCAGTACTTC. Translated, it gives CASSPGVGEQYF. The gene calls are TRBV7-2 and TRBJ2-7, with a possible D match to TRBD1 (6 bases). There are 12 residues in the CDR3. Germline loops: CDR1 SGHTA, CDR2 FQGNSA. Deletions cut 6 bases from V and 7 bases from J, with 13 bases between. The entire variable domain, with the rest obtained from reference TRBV7-2 and TRBJ2-7, is as follows: GAGVSQSPSNKVTEKGKDVELRCDPISGHTALYWYRQSLGQGLEFLIYFQGNSAPDKSGLPSDRFSAERTGGSVSTLTIQRTQQEDSAVYLCASSPGVGEQYFGPGTRLTVT.

CDR3 residues: CASSKRGAKTTDTQYF. Written as DNA, the CDR3 is TGTGCCAGCAGCAAAAGGGGGGCCAAAACCACAGATACGCAGTATTTT. The genes are TRBV21-1 and TRBJ2-3. TRBV21-1 is listed as a pseudogene. The CDR3 covers 16 residues.

This clone was detected once. This sequence joins TRBV6-1 and TRBJ2-3; 7 bases map to TRBD2. Germline loops: CDR1 MNHNS, CDR2 SASEGT. The CDR3 loop spans 16 amino acids. The trim removed 1 base at V and 6 bases at J, leaving 10 bases unmatched. CDR3 sequence reads: CASSEVAAGWADTQYF. CDR3 nucleotides: TGTGCCAGCAGTGAAGTGGCAGCGGGATGGGCTGATACGCAGTATTTT.

The chain recombines TRBV6-1 with TRBJ1-5; a weak D match, TRBD1 (6 bases). V lost 1 base and J 5 bases, leaving 12 bases between the germline ends. CDR3 size: 15 residues. Germline-derived CDR1 and CDR2 are MNHNS and SASEGT. The CDR3 reads CASSEGRQAYQPQHF. The CDR3 coding sequence is TGTGCCAGCAGTGAAGGAAGACAGGCTTATCAGCCCCAGCATTTT.